These 3 T cell receptor beta chains came from one sample sequenced in a study of cytomegalovirus exposure and HLA in healthy donors. With 60 Vbeta and 13 Jbeta primers, the PCR was carried out. The assay was immunoSEQ multiplex PCR, and TCRdb's table has in-frame clones only and misses some. The data contain about 73,000 clones, 65% to 70% of them singletons. Sequencing was done on a sample of PBMCs. These receptors were collected from a woman between 45 and 60 years old in good health and CMV-seropositive.

The rearrangement joins TRBV7-3 to TRBJ2-1; D perhaps matches TRBD1 (7 bases). Trimming left V 3 bases short and J 8 bases short, with 11 bases between. The CDR3 loop spans 13 amino acids. Germline V CDR1 and CDR2: SGHTA, FQGTGA. The CDR3 protein is CASSFTGEDEQFF. CDR3 bases: TGTGCCAGCAGCTTCACAGGGGAGGATGAGCAGTTCTTC.

The chain employs TRBV7-9 and TRBJ2-1, with D tentatively TRBD2 (5 bases). The germline V gene has CDR1 SEHNR and CDR2 FQNEAQ (reference sequence). The V end lost 5 bases, the J end lost 1 base, and 9 bases lay between the germline ends. CDR3 size: 14 residues. CDR3 sequence reads: CASSHRGSYNEQFF. As DNA, the CDR3 is TGTGCCAGCAGCCACCGCGGGTCCTACAATGAGCAGTTCTTC.

Comment on this clone: One end of the junction is discordant with germline, which a read error may explain. The chain employs TRBV7-9 and TRBJ2-7; 7 bases fit TRBD1. Germline values: CDR1 SEHNR, CDR2 FQNEAQ (reference sequence). The CDR3 covers 14 residues. CDR3 sequence: CSSSLALTGSEQYF. The CDR3 coding sequence is TGTTCCAGCAGCCTCGCCCTGACAGGGAGCGAGCAGTACTTC.